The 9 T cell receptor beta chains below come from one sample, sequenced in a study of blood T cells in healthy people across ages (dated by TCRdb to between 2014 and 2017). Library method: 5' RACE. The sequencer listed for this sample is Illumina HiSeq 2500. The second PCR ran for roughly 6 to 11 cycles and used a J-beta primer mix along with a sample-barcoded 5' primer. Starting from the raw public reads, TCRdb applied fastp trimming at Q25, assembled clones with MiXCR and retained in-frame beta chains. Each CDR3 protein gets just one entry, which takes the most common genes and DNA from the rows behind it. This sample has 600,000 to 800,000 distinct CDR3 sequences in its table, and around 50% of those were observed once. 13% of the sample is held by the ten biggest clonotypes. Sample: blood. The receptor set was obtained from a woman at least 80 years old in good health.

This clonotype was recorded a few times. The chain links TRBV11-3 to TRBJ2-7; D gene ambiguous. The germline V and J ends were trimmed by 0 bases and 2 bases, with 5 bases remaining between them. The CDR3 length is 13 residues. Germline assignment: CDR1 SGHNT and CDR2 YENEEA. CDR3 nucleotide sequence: TGTGCCAGCAGCTTAGAGTTAACCTACGAGCAGTACTTC. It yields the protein CASSLELTYEQYF.

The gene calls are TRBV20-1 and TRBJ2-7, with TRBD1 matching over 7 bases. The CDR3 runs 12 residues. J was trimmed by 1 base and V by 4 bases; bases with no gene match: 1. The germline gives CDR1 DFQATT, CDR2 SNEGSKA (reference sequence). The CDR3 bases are TGCAGTGCTATGACAGGGTCCTACGAGCAGTACTTC. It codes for CSAMTGSYEQYF.

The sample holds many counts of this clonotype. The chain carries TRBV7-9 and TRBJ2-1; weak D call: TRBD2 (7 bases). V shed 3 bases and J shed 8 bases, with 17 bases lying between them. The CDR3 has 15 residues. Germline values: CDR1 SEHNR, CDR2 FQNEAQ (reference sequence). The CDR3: CASSLSVGGAHEQFF. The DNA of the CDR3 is TGTGCCAGCAGCTTGTCGGTGGGGGGGGCTCATGAGCAGTTCTTC.

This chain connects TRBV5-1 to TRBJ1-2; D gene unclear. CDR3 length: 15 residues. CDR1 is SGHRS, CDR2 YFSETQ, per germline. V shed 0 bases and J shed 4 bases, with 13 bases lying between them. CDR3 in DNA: TGCGCCAGCAGCTTGGGGACCCTTCGTGGCTATGGCTACACCTTC. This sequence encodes CASSLGTLRGYGYTF.

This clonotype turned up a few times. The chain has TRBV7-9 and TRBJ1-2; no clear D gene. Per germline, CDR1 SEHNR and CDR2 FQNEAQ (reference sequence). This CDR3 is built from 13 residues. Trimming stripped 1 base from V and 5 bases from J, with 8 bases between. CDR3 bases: TGTGCCAGCAGCTTAGTAACAGCGTATGGCTACACCTTC. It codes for CASSLVTAYGYTF.

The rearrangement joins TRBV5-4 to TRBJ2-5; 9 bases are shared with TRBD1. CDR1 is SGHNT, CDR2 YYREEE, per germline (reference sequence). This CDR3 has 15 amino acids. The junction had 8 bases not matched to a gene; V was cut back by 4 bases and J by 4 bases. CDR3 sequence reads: CASSPLDRGGETQYF. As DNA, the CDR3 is TGTGCCAGCAGCCCCCTAGACAGGGGGGGAGAGACCCAGTACTTC.

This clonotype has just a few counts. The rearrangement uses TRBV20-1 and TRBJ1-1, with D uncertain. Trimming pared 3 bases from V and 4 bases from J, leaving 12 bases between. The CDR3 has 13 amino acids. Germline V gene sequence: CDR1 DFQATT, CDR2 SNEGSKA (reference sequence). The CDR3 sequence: CSARGGLSTEAFF. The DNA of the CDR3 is TGCAGTGCTAGGGGAGGGTTGAGCACTGAAGCTTTCTTT.

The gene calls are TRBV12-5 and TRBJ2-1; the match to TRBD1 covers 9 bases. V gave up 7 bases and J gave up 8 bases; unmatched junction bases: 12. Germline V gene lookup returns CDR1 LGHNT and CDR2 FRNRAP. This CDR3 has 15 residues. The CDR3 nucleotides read TGTGCTAGTGCCCAGGGACAGGGTGTCCAGCATGAGCAGTTCTTC. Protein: CASAQGQGVQHEQFF. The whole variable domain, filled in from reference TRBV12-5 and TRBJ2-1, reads DARVTQTPRHKVTEMGQEVTMRCQPILGHNTVFWYRQTMMQGLELLAYFRNRAPLDDSGMPKDRFSAEMPDATLATLKIQPSEPRDSAVYFCASAQGQGVQHEQFFGPGTRLTVL.

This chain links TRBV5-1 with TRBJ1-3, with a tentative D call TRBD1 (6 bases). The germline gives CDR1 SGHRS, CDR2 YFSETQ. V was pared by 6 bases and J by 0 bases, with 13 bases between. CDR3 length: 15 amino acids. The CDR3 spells CASTDSLNSGNTIYF. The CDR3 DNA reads TGCGCCAGCACGGACAGTTTAAACTCTGGAAACACCATATATTTT.